This TCR beta chain was sequenced in a study of T cell responses to AZD1222 COVID-19 vaccine (dated by TCRdb to 2020 to 2023). About the investigation overall: A total of more than 230 trial participants underwent TCR sequencing, of whom more than 200 had received two doses of AZD1222 and approximately 25 had received two doses of the MenACWY control vaccine. Trial participants were enrolled by age into 18-55, 56-69 and 70-plus year subgroups, with 148, 28 and 57 TCR-sequenced participants respectively.

The CDR3 regions of human TCRbeta chains were subjected to immunosequencing. For the original study's pipeline: Repertoire TCRs were matched against a reference library of SARS-CoV-2-specific TCRs generated with the MIRA antigen-specificity platform. Breadth was defined as the fraction of unique TCRs that were SARS-CoV-2-associated. Depth was defined as the fraction of total T cells that were SARS-CoV-2-associated. Using the MIRA data, each spike-specific TCR was assigned both to the spike region to which the TCR was reactive and to a CD4 or CD8 class. Log10-transformed breadth and depth values were compared by one-way ANOVA with Sidak's multiple comparisons tests. TCRdb obtained this table from immuneACCESS and retained in-frame rearrangements with V and J assigned. These tables miss some clones; where compared with another copy, unresolved V genes account for less than half of the shortfall, and the remainder is unexplained. That table furnishes V, J and clone size, whereas the DNA furnished D and trimming. The sample records 75,000 or so clones, around 93% of which are singletons. The ten largest clones add up to around 30% of the sample.

Comment on this clone: The antigen it recognizes is unknown. No qualities accompany the bases; no much larger clone lies one base away.

The investigation overall reported the following: Participants were mostly white British and included more females than males, and it was suggested by the authors that clonal diversity may have been underestimated. In the small 56-69-year group, the increase in depth fell short of significance, most likely because of low power. Conclusions about previously exposed vaccinees are limited because only six or seven AZD1222 recipients were SARS-CoV-2 seropositive at baseline. After two AZD1222 doses, spike-specific TCR breadth and depth were significantly higher than at day 0 and than in MenACWY recipients. No day 14 peak-response samples were available, so repertoires were characterized only after the peak T cell response. CD4 TCRs associated with the vaccine covered the entire spike protein, and the dominant responses were in regions 160-218 and 743-854. Reportedly, almost half of the unique spike-specific TCRs recognized epitopes lying outside the regions that are mutated in the B.1.351 and B.1.1.7 variants.

In the paper's terms, the time point label means: about 28 days (+/-7) after the second vaccine dose. AZD1222 recipients with second doses at about 4 weeks or about 12 weeks were pooled, because spike-specific TCR depth and breadth did not differ between schedules. The vaccinee samples were drawn from two UK trials, COV001 and COV002, one of which was a single-blind randomized controlled phase 2/3 trial testing AZD1222 (ChAdOx1 nCoV-19) in healthy adults. For TCRbeta chain sequencing, PBMC samples from trial participants were taken at day 0 and at day 28 after the second dose. This material consisted of peripheral blood, taken 28 days after the second AZD1222 dose. This TCR was sampled from an adult who received the AZD1222 COVID-19 vaccine.

The CDR3 region has the sequence CASSNRGVLGYEQYF. In nucleotides, the sequence is TGTGCCAGCAGCAACAGAGGGGTACTTGGCTACGAGCAGTACTTC. This sequence uses TRBV4-2 and TRBJ2-7, with a tentative D call of TRBD1 or TRBD2, each matching 5 bases. V sheds 5 bases and J sheds 3 bases, leaving 17 bases between their ends. In the germline V gene, CDR1 corresponds to LGHNA and CDR2 to YNFKEQ. Inclusive of the bounding cysteine and phenylalanine, the CDR3 is 15 residues long. Only CDR3 DNA is held: 45 bases, read in frame from base 1.